What follows are 4 T cell receptor beta chains derived from one specimen sequenced in a study of blood T cell repertoires in COVID-19. Some clones are missing from TCRdb's copy, which holds only in-frame ones; the method was immunoSEQ multiplex PCR. The table lists about 180,000 clones, roughly nine tenths of them singletons. The sequencing sample was made of peripheral blood. These receptors all come from a man aged 18 to 30 who had recovered from COVID-19.

The chain couples TRBV7-9 to TRBJ2-1; 9 positions match TRBD2. The CDR3 extends over 13 amino acids. The junction had 9 bases not matched to a gene; V was cut back by 10 bases and J by 8 bases. Germline CDR1 is SEHNR and CDR2 is FQNEAQ (reference sequence). CDR3: CATGTSSGDEQFF. CDR3 nucleotides: TGTGCCACCGGGACTAGCAGTGGGGATGAGCAGTTCTTC.

The gene calls are TRBV11-2 and TRBJ2-7; TRBD1 matches 8 bases. Trimming at V came to 4 bases and at J to 4 bases, leaving 6 bases not matched to a gene. In germline, CDR1 is SGHAT, CDR2 FQNNGV. This CDR3 is built from 14 residues. CDR3 region: CASSSDRGPYEQYF. CDR3 DNA: TGTGCCAGCAGCTCAGACAGGGGCCCTTACGAGCAGTACTTC.

This sequence joins TRBV27 and TRBJ2-1; 8 bases line up with TRBD2. Germline values: CDR1 MNHEY, CDR2 SMNVEV (reference sequence). CDR3 length equals 14 residues. The ends lost 6 bases at V and 4 bases at J; junction bases unmatched: 5. The DNA of the CDR3 is TGTGCCAGCAGGGTAGCGGGACTATACAATGAGCAGTTCTTC. It translates to CASRVAGLYNEQFF.

This chain connects TRBV24-1 to TRBJ2-1; D gene uncertain. Germline assignment: CDR1 KGHDR and CDR2 SFDVKD. V gave up 12 bases and J gave up 0 bases, with 14 bases separating them. This CDR3 has 14 amino acids. The CDR3 is CAASDRSSYNEQFF. The CDR3 DNA sequence: TGTGCCGCTTCCGACCGGAGCTCCTACAATGAGCAGTTCTTC.